The 20 T cell receptor beta chains given below trace back to one sample, sequenced in a study of CD8 T cells in ankylosing spondylitis. TCRdb used MiXCR to reprocess the 5' RACE reads, holding one entry per CDR3 protein. The table lists hundreds of thousands of distinct CDR3 sequences, roughly 17% of them singletons. These TCRs' antigens remain unknown. The study, taken as a whole, reports: A TCR beta motif made of eight highly homologous variants seemed typical of ankylosing spondylitis blood.

The sequenced sample was blood, either unsorted or a sorted T cell fraction (not recorded which). All receptors come from a male donor with ankylosing spondylitis.

This clonotype was observed at least ten times. The chain recombines TRBV5-1 with TRBJ2-4; tentatively, D is TRBD1 or TRBD2 (6 bases each). Germline CDR1 and CDR2: SGHRS and YFSETQ. The length of the CDR3 is 13 residues. V dropped 4 bases and J dropped 8 bases, with 13 bases sitting between them. The CDR3 loop is CASSDPGEDIQYF. Written as DNA, the CDR3 is TGCGCCAGCAGCGACCCAGGGGAGGACATTCAGTACTTC.

The V call is TRBV10-3, the J call TRBJ1-2; D is unclear. CDR3 size: 18 residues. Trimming took 0 bases from V and 4 from J, leaving 21 bases between them. Germline V gene sequence: CDR1 ENHRY, CDR2 SYGVKD. CDR3 sequence (DNA): TGTGCCATCAGTGAGTCGAATCAACCCGGAGGAACGGTCTATGGCTACACCTTC. As protein: CAISESNQPGGTVYGYTF.

The chain employs TRBV2 and TRBJ2-7, with no clear D. V was shortened by 3 bases and J by 5 bases, with 5 bases between the two germline ends. The CDR3 has 11 amino acids. Germline assignment: CDR1 SNHLY and CDR2 FYNNEI. CDR3 loop: CASSEVNEQYF. CDR3 bases: TGTGCCAGCAGTGAGGTAAACGAGCAGTACTTC.

This clonotype was seen a handful of times. This sequence joins TRBV25-1 and TRBJ2-5; possible D gene TRBD1, 6 bases. The germline gives CDR1 MGHDK, CDR2 SYGVNS. CDR3 size: 16 residues. Trimming removed 8 bases at V and 0 bases at J, with 19 bases between. CDR3 region: CASRTGLGAYQETQYF. The CDR3 DNA follows: TGTGCCAGCCGGACCGGATTGGGGGCGTACCAAGAGACCCAGTACTTC.

This clonotype is a singleton in its sample. The chain carries TRBV11-2 and TRBJ2-2; tentative D call: TRBD2 (6 bases). The CDR3 is made up of 16 amino acids. V lost 0 bases and J 7 bases, leaving 15 bases between the germline ends. Germline values: CDR1 SGHAT, CDR2 FQNNGV. The CDR3 nucleotides are TGTGCCAGCAGCTTAGAACGCGGGAAAAAAATCGGGGAGCTGTTTTTT. This codes for CASSLERGKKIGELFF.

The rearrangement uses TRBV6-1 and TRBJ1-6; D remains ambiguous. Per the germline V gene, CDR1 is MNHNS and CDR2 is SASEGT. V was shortened by 1 base and J by 7 bases, with 8 bases between the two germline ends. This CDR3 has 14 residues. The CDR3 loop reads CASSEVVSNSPLHF. The CDR3 bases are TGTGCCAGCAGTGAAGTGGTTTCAAATTCACCCCTCCACTTT.

This clonotype was detected many times. The V and J genes are TRBV28 and TRBJ1-4; 8 positions match TRBD1. The V gene end was trimmed by 5 bases and the J gene end by 10 bases; junction bases not matched to a gene: 9. CDR3 size: 14 residues. The germline V gene has CDR1 MDHEN and CDR2 SYDVKM. CDR3 coding DNA: TGTGCCAGCAGTCGTAGACAGGGGTTTGCAAAACTGTTTTTT. Amino acids: CASSRRQGFAKLFF.

A few counts support this clonotype. Germline and junction disagree at one end, which may indicate a read error. The gene calls are TRBV7-9 and TRBJ2-2; perhaps D is TRBD1 or TRBD2 (6 bases each). Germline V gene data show CDR1 as SEHNR and CDR2 as FQNEAQ (reference sequence). The CDR3 has 14 residues. CDR3: CALPGAAKTGELFF. The CDR3 DNA reads TGTGCCTTGCCGGGGGCCGCGAAGACCGGGGAGCTGTTTTTT. Drawing the rest from reference TRBV7-9 and TRBJ2-2, the complete variable domain is DTGVSQNPRHKITKRGQNVTFRCDPISEHNRLYWYRQTLGQGPEFLTYFQNEAQLEKSRLLSDRFSAERPKGSFSTLEIQRTEQGDSAMYLCALPGAAKTGELFFGEGSRLTVL.

A few counts support this clonotype. The chain carries TRBV3-1 and TRBJ1-1; D not certain. Trimming took off 2 bases at V and 4 bases at J, with 11 bases between the two ends. This CDR3 has 14 residues. Germline V gene data show CDR1 as LGHDT and CDR2 as YNNKEL (reference sequence). The CDR3: CASSQRERGTEAFF. In DNA, the CDR3 is TGTGCCAGCAGCCAACGGGAGAGAGGCACTGAAGCTTTCTTT.

The rearrangement uses TRBV20-1 and TRBJ2-2, with 8 nucleotides matching TRBD1. CDR1 DFQATT and CDR2 SNEGSKA come from the germline V gene (reference sequence). V was clipped by 2 bases and J by 2 bases; unmatched bases: 4. CDR3 length: 15 amino acids. CDR3 bases: TGCAGTGCTAGACGGACAGGGACCAACACCGGGGAGCTGTTTTTT. The encoded protein is CSARRTGTNTGELFF.

The table lists this clonotype with a few counts. The chain has TRBV5-1 and TRBJ2-1; 12 bases map to TRBD2. Germline CDR1 SGHRS, CDR2 YFSETQ. The V segment lost 0 bases and the J segment 11 bases; nucleotides outside the gene matches: 9. This CDR3 is built from 16 residues. The CDR3 DNA reads TGCGCCAGCAGCTTGGCCCATCTAGCGGGGGGGCGTAAGCAGTTCTTC. It specifies CASSLAHLAGGRKQFF.

The chain is built from TRBV2 and TRBJ2-7; 7 positions match TRBD1. The CDR3 totals 14 residues. Germline-derived CDR1 and CDR2 are SNHLY and FYNNEI. Trimming removed 6 bases from V and 5 bases from J; junction bases left unmatched: 10. CDR3: CASRAETGYHEQYF. DNA of the CDR3: TGTGCCAGCAGAGCGGAGACAGGGTACCACGAGCAGTACTTC.

The chain employs TRBV4-3 and TRBJ1-6, with 7 bases that match TRBD1. Germline V gene data show CDR1 as LGHNA and CDR2 as YSLEER. V lost 6 bases, J lost 5 bases, and 7 bases stayed unmatched. The CDR3 extends over 15 amino acids. The CDR3 region is CASRLQGTNNSPLHF. Here the CDR3 DNA reads TGCGCCAGCAGATTACAGGGGACGAATAATTCACCCCTCCACTTT.

This clonotype was seen a few times. The gene calls are TRBV7-9 and TRBJ2-3; 12 bases line up with TRBD1. The length of the CDR3 is 15 residues. The germline V gene encodes CDR1 SEHNR and CDR2 FQNEAQ (reference sequence). The V and J ends lost 7 bases and 4 bases, in that order; junction bases with no gene match: 6. The CDR3 DNA is TGTGCCAGCAACCCCGGGACAGGGGGCGCAGATACGCAGTATTTT. This sequence encodes CASNPGTGGADTQYF.

The chain carries TRBV28 and TRBJ1-1, with D tentatively TRBD1 (6 bases). Between the trimmed V and J ends, which lost 5 bases and 7 bases, there was a span of 17 bases. CDR3 length: 14 amino acids. Per germline, CDR1 MDHEN and CDR2 SYDVKM. The CDR3 DNA follows: TGTGCCAGCAGTGCCTCGGGACACCGAAATGAAGCTTTCTTT. Its translation is CASSASGHRNEAFF.

This clonotype appeared a few times. The chain carries TRBV4-2 and TRBJ2-5; D may be TRBD1 or TRBD2 (5 bases each). Looked up from germline, CDR1 is LGHNA and CDR2 is YNFKEQ. This CDR3 has 15 amino acids. Trimming took off 4 bases at V and 5 bases at J, with 17 bases between the two ends. CDR3 amino acids: CASSPSQPGAETQYF. Written as DNA, the CDR3 is TGTGCCAGCAGCCCCTCCCAGCCCGGGGCGGAGACCCAGTACTTC.

This chain links TRBV6-1 with TRBJ1-2; 8 bases map to TRBD1. The germline V gene encodes CDR1 MNHNS and CDR2 SASEGT. The CDR3 has 14 residues. The ends lost 4 bases at V and 6 bases at J; junction bases unmatched: 7. For the CDR3, the DNA is TGTGCCAGCAGTGGACAGGGGACAGTAGATGGCTACACCTTC. Its translation is CASSGQGTVDGYTF.

The V gene is TRBV2, the J gene TRBJ2-3; 7 bases match TRBD1. Trimming took 8 bases from V and 2 from J; bases not matched to a gene: 7. Germline lookup yields CDR1 SNHLY and CDR2 FYNNEI. This CDR3 is 14 amino acids long. CDR3 residues: CASSYRGSTDTQYF. CDR3 bases: TGTGCCAGCTCCTACAGGGGATCCACAGATACGCAGTATTTT.

This sequence joins TRBV20-1 and TRBJ1-5, with 7 positions matching TRBD1. Germline V gene data show CDR1 as DFQATT and CDR2 as SNEGSKA (reference sequence). The CDR3 spans 16 residues. J gave up 7 bases and V 0 bases, and 12 bases lay outside the gene matches. The CDR3 loop reads CSARDETGTGRQPQHF. The CDR3 bases are TGCAGTGCTAGAGACGAGACAGGGACGGGGAGGCAGCCCCAGCATTTT.

The chain has TRBV6-1 and TRBJ1-5; D is perhaps TRBD1 (5 bases). CDR3 length: 13 residues. Germline lookup yields CDR1 MNHNS and CDR2 SASEGT. The V gene lost 6 bases and the J gene lost 5 bases, with 11 bases spanning the gap. CDR3 amino acids: CASRWGVDQPQHF. CDR3 nucleotide sequence: TGTGCCAGCAGGTGGGGGGTAGATCAGCCCCAGCATTTT.